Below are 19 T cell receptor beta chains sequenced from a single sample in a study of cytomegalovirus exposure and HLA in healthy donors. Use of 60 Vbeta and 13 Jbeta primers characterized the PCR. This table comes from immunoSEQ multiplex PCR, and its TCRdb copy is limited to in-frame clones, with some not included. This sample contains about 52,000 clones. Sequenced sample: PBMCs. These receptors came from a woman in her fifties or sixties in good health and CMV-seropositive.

CDR3 DNA sequence: TGTGCCAGCACCATGTCCCGGGGTGGCTACACCTTC. Translated: CASTMSRGGYTF. The chain joins TRBV6-6 to TRBJ1-2; D is unclear. Per germline, CDR1 MNHNY and CDR2 SVGAGI (reference sequence). This CDR3 region has 12 residues. The germline V and J ends were trimmed by 7 bases and 7 bases, with 13 bases remaining between them.

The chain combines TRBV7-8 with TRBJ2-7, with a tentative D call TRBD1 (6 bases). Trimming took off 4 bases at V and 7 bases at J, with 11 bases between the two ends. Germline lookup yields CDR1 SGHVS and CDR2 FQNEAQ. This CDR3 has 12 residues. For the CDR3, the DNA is TGTGCCAGCAGCTCGACAAGGGGGGAGCAGTACTTC. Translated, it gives CASSSTRGEQYF.

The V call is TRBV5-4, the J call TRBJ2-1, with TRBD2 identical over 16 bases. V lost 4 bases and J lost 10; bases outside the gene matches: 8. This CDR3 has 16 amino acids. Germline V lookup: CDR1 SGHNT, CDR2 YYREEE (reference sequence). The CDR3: CASSHGTSGGAEEQFF. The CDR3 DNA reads TGTGCCAGCAGCCATGGGACTAGCGGGGGGGCAGAGGAGCAGTTCTTC. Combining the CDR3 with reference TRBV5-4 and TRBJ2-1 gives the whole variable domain ETGVTQSPTHLIKTRGQQVTLRCSSQSGHNTVSWYQQALGQGPQFIFQYYREEENGRGNFPPRFSGLQFPNYSSELNVNALELDDSALYLCASSHGTSGGAEEQFFGPGTRLTVL.

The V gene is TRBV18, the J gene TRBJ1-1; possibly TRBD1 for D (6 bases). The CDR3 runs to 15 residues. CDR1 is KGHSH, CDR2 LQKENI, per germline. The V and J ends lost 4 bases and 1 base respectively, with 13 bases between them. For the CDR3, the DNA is TGTGCCAGCTCACGAATTCCGGGACAGAACACTGAAGCTTTCTTT. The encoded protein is CASSRIPGQNTEAFF.

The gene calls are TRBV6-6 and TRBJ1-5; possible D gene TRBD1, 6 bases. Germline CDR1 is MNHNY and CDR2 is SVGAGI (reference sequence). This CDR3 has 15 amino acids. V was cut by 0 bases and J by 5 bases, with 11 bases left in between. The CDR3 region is CASSYSSGVDQPQHF. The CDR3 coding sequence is TGTGCCAGCAGTTACTCGTCAGGGGTTGATCAGCCCCAGCATTTT.

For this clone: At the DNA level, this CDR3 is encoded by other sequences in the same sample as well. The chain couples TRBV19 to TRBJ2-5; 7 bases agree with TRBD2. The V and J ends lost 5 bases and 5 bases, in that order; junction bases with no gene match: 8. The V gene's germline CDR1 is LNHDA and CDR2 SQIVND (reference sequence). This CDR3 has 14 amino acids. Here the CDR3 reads CASSPQLGGETQYF. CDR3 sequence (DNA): TGTGCCAGTAGTCCCCAACTGGGAGGGGAGACCCAGTACTTC.

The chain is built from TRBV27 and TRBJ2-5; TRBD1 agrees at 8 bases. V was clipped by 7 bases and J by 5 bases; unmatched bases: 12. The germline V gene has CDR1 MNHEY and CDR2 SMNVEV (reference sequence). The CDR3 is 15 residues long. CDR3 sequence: CASIGVGQGVETQYF. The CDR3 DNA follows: TGTGCCAGCATTGGGGTAGGACAGGGCGTTGAGACCCAGTACTTC.

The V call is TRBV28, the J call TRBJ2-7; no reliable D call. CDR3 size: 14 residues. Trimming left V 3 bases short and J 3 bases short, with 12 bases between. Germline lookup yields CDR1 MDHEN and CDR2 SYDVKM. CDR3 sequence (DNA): TGTGCCAGCAGTTTTCACCCTAGGAACTACGAGCAGTACTTC. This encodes CASSFHPRNYEQYF. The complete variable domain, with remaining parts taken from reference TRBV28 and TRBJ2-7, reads DVKVTQSSRYLVKRTGEKVFLECVQDMDHENMFWYRQDPGLGLRLIYFSYDVKMKEKGDIPEGYSVSREKKERFSLILESASTNQTSMYLCASSFHPRNYEQYFGPGTRLTVT.

The CDR3 loop reads CASSLNRAYEQYF. In DNA, the CDR3 is TGTGCCAGCAGCTTGAACAGGGCCTACGAGCAGTACTTC. This sequence joins TRBV7-2 and TRBJ2-7; perhaps TRBD1 as D (6 bases). The CDR3 sequence is 13 residues long. V was cut by 3 bases and J by 2 bases, with 8 bases left in between. Per the germline V gene, CDR1 is SGHTA and CDR2 is FQGNSA.

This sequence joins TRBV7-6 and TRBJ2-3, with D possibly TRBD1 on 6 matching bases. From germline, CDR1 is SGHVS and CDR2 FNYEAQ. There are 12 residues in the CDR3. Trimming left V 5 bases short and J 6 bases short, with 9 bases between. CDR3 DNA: TGTGCCAGCAGCCCAACAGGGGATACGCAGTATTTT. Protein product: CASSPTGDTQYF.

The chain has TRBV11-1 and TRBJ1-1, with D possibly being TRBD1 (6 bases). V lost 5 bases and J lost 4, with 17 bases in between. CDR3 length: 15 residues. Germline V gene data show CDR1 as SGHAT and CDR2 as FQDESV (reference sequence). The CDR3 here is CASSRAQGYGTEAFF. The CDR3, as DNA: TGTGCCAGCAGCAGAGCTCAGGGGTACGGCACTGAAGCTTTCTTT.

The CDR3 region has the DNA TGTGCCAGCAGCTCCAATGGCAACCATAATTCACCCCTCCACTTT. This gives the protein CASSSNGNHNSPLHF. The chain uses TRBV5-8 and TRBJ1-6; D unclear. This CDR3 is 15 amino acids long. Germline V CDR1 and CDR2: SGHTS, YDEGEE. V shed 3 bases and J shed 5 bases, with 12 bases lying between them.

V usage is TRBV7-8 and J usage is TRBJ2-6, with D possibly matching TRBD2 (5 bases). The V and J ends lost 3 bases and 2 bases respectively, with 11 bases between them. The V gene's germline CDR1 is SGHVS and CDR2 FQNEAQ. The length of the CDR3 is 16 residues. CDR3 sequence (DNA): TGTGCCAGCAGCTTGGCAGTGAGGGCTGGGGCCAACGTCCTGACTTTC. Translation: CASSLAVRAGANVLTF.

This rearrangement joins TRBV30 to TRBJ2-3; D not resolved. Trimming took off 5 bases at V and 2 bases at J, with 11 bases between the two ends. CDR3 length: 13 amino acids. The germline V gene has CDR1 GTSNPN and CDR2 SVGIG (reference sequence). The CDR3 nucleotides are TGTGCCTGGGGAACAGCCCCCACAGATACGCAGTATTTT. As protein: CAWGTAPTDTQYF.

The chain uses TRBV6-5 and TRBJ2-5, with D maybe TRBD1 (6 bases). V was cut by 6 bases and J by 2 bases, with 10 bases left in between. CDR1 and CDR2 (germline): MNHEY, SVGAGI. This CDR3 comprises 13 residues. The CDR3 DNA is TGTGCCAGCAGGGACAGAATACAAGAGACCCAGTACTTC. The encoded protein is CASRDRIQETQYF.

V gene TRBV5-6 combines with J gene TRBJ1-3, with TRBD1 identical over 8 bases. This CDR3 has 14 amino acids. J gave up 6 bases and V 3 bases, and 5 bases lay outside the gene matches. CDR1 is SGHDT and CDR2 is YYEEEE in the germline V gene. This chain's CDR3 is CASSWGTGVNTIYF. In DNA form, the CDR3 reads TGTGCCAGCAGCTGGGGGACAGGCGTAAACACCATATATTTT.

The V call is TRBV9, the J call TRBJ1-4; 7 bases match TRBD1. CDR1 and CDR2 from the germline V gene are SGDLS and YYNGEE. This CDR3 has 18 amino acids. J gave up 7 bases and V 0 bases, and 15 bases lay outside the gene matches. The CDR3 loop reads CASSVGGQQGGGSEKLFF. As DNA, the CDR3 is TGTGCCAGCAGCGTAGGGGGACAGCAAGGCGGGGGGAGTGAAAAACTGTTTTTT. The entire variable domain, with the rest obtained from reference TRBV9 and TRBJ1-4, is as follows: DSGVTQTPKHLITATGQRVTLRCSPRSGDLSVYWYQQSLDQGLQFLIQYYNGEERAKGNILERFSAQQFPDLHSELNLSSLELGDSALYFCASSVGGQQGGGSEKLFFGSGTQLSVL.

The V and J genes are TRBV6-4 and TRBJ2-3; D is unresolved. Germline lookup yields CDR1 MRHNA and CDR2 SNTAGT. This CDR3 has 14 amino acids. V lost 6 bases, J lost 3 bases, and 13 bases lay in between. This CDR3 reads CASRSLDGTDTQYF. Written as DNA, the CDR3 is TGTGCCAGCAGGTCCCTAGACGGGACAGATACGCAGTATTTT.

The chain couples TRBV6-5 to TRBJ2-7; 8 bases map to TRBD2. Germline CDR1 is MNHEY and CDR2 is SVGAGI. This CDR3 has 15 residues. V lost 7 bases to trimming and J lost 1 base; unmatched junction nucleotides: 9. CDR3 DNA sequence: TGTGCCAGCACCAGCTACAGCGGGGGATCCTACGAGCAGTACTTC. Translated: CASTSYSGGSYEQYF.